One T cell receptor beta chain is described in this entry. Germline lookup yields CDR1 LGHDT and CDR2 YNNKEL (reference sequence). The CDR3 runs to 12 residues. The V and J ends lost 4 bases and 7 bases respectively, with 9 bases between them. The data stem from a study of blood T cell repertoires in COVID-19. Libraries were prepared by immunoSEQ multiplex PCR; TCRdb keeps only in-frame clonotypes and omits some of them. The table includes 120,000 to 150,000 clones, approximately 89% detected once. This chain connects TRBV3-1 (or the pseudogene TRBV3-2) to TRBJ2-3; D might be TRBD2 (5 bases). The clonotype was recovered from a human donor in a cohort sampled during active COVID-19. Sequences were obtained from peripheral blood. The CDR3 DNA is TGTGCCAGCAGCCCGCCCGGGAATACGCAGTATTTT. Translation gives CASSPPGNTQYF.